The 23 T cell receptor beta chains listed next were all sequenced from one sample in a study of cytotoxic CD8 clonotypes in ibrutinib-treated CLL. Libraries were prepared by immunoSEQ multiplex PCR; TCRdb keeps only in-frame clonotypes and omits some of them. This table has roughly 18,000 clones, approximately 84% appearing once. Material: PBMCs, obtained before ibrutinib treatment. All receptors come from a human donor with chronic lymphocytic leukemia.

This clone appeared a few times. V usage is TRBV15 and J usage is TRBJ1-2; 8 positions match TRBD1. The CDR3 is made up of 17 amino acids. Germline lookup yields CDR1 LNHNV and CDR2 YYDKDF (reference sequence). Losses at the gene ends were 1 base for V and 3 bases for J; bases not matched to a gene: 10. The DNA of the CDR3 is TGTGCCACCAGCAGAGCGTTATCACTGGACAGGGACTATGGCTACACCTTC. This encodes CATSRALSLDRDYGYTF.

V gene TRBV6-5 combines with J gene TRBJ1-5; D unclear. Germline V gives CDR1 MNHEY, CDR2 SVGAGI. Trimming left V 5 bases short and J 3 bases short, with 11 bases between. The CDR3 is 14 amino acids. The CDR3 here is CASSEGQFNQPQHF. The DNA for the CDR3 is TGTGCCAGCAGTGAAGGGCAGTTCAATCAGCCCCAGCATTTT.

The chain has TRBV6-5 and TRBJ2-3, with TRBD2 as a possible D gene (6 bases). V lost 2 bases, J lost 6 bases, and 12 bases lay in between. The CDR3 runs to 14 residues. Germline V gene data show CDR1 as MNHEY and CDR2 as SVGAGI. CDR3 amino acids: CASSYPGDSDTQYF. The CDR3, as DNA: TGTGCCAGCAGTTACCCGGGGGACTCCGATACGCAGTATTTT.

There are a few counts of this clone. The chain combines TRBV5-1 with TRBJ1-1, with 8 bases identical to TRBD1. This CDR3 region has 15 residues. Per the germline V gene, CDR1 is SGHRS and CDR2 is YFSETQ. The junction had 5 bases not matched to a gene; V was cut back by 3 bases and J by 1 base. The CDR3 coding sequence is TGCGCCAGCAGCTCGGGGGGACAGGAGAACACTGAAGCTTTCTTT. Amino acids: CASSSGGQENTEAFF.

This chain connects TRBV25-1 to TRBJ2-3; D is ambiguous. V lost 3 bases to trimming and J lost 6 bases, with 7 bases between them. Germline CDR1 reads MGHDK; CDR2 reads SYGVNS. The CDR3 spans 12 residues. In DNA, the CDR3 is TGTGCCAGCAGTGATGAGGTTGATACGCAGTATTTT. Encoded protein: CASSDEVDTQYF.

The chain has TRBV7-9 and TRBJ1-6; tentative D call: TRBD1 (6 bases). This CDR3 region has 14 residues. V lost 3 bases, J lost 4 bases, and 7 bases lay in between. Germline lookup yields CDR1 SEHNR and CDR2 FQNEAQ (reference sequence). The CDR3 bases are TGTGCCAGCAGCTTGGACAGATATAATTCACCCCTCCACTTT. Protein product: CASSLDRYNSPLHF.

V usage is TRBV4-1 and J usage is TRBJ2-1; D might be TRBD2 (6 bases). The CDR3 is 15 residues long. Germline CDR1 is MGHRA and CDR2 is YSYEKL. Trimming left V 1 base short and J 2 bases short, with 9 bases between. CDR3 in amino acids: CASSQGLAPYNEQFF. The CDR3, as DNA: TGCGCCAGCAGCCAAGGGCTAGCGCCCTACAATGAGCAGTTCTTC.

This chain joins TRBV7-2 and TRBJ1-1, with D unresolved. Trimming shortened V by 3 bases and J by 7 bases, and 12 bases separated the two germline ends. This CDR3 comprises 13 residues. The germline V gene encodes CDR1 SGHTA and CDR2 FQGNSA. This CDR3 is CASSFWASNEAFF. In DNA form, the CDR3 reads TGTGCCAGCAGCTTCTGGGCGTCTAATGAAGCTTTCTTT. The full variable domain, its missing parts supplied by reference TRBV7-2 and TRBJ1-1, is GAGVSQSPSNKVTEKGKDVELRCDPISGHTALYWYRQSLGQGLEFLIYFQGNSAPDKSGLPSDRFSAERTGGSVSTLTIQRTQQEDSAVYLCASSFWASNEAFFGQGTRLTVV.

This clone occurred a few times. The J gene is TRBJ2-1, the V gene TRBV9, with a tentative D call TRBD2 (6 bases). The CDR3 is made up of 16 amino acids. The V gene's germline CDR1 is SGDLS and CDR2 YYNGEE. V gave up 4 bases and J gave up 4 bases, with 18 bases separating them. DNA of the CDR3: TGTGCCAGCAGCCCTAGACCGGAAGGGACTTACAATGAGCAGTTCTTC. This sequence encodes CASSPRPEGTYNEQFF.

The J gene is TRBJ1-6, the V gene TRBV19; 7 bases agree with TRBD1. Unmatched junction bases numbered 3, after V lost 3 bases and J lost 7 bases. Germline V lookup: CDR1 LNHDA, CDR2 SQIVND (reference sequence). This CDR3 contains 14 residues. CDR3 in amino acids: CASSMVRGNSPLHF. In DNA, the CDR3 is TGTGCCAGTAGTATGGTCAGGGGGAATTCACCCCTCCACTTT. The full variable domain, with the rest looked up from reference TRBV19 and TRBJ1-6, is DGGITQSPKYLFRKEGQNVTLSCEQNLNHDAMYWYRQDPGQGLRLIYYSQIVNDFQKGDIAEGYSVSREKKESFPLTVTSAQKNPTAFYLCASSMVRGNSPLHFGNGTRLTVT.

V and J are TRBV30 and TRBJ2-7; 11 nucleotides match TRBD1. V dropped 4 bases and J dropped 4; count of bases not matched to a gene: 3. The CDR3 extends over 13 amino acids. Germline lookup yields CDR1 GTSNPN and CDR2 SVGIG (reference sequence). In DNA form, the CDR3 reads TGTGCCTGGACCCGGGACAGGGGGTACGAGCAGTACTTC. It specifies CAWTRDRGYEQYF.

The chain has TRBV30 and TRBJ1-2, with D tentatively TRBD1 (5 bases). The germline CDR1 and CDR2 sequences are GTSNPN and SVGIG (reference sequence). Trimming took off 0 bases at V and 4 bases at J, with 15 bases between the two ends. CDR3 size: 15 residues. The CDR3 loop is CAWSVREGVSYGYTF. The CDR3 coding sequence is TGTGCCTGGAGTGTACGGGAAGGGGTTAGCTATGGCTACACCTTC.

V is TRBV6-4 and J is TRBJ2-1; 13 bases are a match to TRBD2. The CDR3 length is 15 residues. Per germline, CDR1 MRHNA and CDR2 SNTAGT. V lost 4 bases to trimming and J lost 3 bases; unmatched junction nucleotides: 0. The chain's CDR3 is CASSGTSGGYNEQFF. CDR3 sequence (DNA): TGTGCCAGCAGTGGGACTAGCGGGGGCTACAATGAGCAGTTCTTC.

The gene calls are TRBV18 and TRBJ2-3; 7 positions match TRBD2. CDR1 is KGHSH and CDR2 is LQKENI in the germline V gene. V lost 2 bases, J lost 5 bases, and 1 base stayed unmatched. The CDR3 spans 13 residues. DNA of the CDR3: TGTGCCAGCTCACCAGCGGGAGTAGATACGCAGTATTTT. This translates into CASSPAGVDTQYF.

CDR3 protein: CAWSSTGREETQYF. CDR3 DNA: TGTGCCTGGAGTTCAACGGGGAGAGAAGAGACCCAGTACTTC. The chain couples TRBV30 to TRBJ2-5, with a tentative D call TRBD2 (5 bases). The CDR3 extends over 14 amino acids. Germline values: CDR1 GTSNPN, CDR2 SVGIG (reference sequence). Trimming stripped 2 bases from V and 3 bases from J, with 13 bases between.

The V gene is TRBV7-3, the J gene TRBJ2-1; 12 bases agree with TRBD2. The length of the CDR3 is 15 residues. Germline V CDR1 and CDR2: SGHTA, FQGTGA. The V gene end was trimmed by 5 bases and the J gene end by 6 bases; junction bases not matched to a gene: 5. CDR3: CASSQTSGGSNEQFF. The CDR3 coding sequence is TGTGCCAGCAGCCAAACTAGCGGGGGGTCCAATGAGCAGTTCTTC.

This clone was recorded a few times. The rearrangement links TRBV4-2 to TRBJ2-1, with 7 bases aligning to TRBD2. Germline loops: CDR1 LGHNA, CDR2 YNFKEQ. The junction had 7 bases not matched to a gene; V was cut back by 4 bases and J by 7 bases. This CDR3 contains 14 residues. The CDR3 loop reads CASSPGGMRNEQFF. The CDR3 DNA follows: TGTGCCAGCAGCCCCGGGGGGATGAGGAATGAGCAGTTCTTC.

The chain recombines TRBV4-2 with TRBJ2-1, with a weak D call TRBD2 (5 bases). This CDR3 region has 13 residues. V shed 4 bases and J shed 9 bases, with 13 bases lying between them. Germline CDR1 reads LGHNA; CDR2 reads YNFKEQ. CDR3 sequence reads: CASSLFGVGEQFF. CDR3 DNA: TGTGCCAGCAGCCTTTTCGGGGTTGGTGAGCAGTTCTTC.

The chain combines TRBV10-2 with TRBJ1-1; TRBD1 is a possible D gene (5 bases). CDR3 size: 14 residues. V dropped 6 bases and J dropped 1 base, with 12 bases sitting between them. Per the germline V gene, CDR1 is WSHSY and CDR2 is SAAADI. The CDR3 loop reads CASRPGPSNTEAFF. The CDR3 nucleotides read TGCGCCAGCAGGCCGGGACCCTCGAACACTGAAGCTTTCTTT.

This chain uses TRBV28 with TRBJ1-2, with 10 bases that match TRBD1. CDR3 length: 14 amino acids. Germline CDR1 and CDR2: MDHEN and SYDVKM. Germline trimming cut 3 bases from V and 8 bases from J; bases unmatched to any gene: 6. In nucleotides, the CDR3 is TGTGCCAGCAGTTTCCCGACAGGGGGCCTAGGCTACACCTTC. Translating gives CASSFPTGGLGYTF.

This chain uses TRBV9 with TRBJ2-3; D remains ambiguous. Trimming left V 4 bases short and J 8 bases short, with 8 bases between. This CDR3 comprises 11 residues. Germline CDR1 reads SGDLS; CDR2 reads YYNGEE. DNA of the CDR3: TGTGCCAGCAGCCTTAGAGGTACGCAGTATTTT. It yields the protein CASSLRGTQYF.

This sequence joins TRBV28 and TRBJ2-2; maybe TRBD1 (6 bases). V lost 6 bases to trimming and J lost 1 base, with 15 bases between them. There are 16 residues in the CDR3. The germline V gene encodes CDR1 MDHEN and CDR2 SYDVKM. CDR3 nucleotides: TGTGCCAGCAGCCAAGGACAGCCCGGGAACACCGGGGAGCTGTTTTTT. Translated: CASSQGQPGNTGELFF.

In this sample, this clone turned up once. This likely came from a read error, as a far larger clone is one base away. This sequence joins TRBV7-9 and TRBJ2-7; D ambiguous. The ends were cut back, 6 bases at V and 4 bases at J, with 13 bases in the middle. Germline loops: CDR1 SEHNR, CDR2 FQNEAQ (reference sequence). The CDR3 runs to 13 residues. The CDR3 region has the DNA TGTGCCAGCAGGAGCGACCCGTGGTACGAGCAGTACTTC. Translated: CASRSDPWYEQYF. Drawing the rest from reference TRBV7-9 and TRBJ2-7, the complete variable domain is DTGVSQNPRHKITKRGQNVTFRCDPISEHNRLYWYRQTLGQGPEFLTYFQNEAQLEKSRLLSDRFSAERPKGSFSTLEIQRTEQGDSAMYLCASRSDPWYEQYFGPGTRLTVT.